This T cell receptor (beta chain) is from a study of cytomegalovirus exposure and HLA in healthy donors. In the study overall: Out of roughly 170 million T cells, an earlier analysis found 117 million unique TCR beta sequences in total.

The PCR used 60 Vbeta and 13 Jbeta primers. The assay was immunoSEQ multiplex PCR, and TCRdb's table has in-frame clones only and misses some. The sample comprises some 140,000 clones, approximately 61% of which are singletons, and approximately 1.6% rests with the top ten. Study results and caveats: Exclusion applied to some V segments, including TRBV6-2 and TRBV6-3, as they were indistinguishable. Later work showed greater clonal expansion in HLA-associated TCR beta chains than in equally common others.

Only one count was recorded for this clone. Its target is unknown. The CDR3 is made up of 18 amino acids. J lost 3 bases, V lost 3 bases, and 14 bases had no gene match. CDR1 is SGDLS and CDR2 is YYNGEE in the germline V gene. Healthy bone marrow donors supplied every sample. Specimen: PBMCs. The TCR sequence derives from a human donor in good health. The chain links TRBV9 to TRBJ2-2, with 7 bases matching TRBD2. CDR3 sequence reads: CASSAGRGSAGDTGELFF. CDR3 coding DNA: TGTGCCAGCAGCGCAGGTAGGGGCTCCGCGGGGGACACCGGGGAGCTGTTTTTT.